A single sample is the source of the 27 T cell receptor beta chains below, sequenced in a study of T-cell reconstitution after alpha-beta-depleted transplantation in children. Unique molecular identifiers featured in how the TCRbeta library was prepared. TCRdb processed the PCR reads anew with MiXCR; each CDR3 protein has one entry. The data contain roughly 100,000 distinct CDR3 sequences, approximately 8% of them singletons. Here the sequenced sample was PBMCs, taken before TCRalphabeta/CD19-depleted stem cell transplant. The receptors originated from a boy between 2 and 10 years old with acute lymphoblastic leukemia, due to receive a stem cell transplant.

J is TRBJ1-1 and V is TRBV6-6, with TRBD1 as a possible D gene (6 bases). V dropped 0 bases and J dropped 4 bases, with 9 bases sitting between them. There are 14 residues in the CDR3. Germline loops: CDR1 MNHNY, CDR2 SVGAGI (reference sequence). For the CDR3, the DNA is TGTGCCAGCAGTTACTCAGGGGGGACCACTGAAGCTTTCTTT. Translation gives CASSYSGGTTEAFF.

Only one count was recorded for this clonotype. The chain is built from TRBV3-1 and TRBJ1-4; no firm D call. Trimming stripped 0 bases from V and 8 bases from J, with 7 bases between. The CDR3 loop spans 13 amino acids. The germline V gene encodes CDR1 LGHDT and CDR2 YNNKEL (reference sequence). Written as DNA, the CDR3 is TGTGCCAGCAGCCAAGATTGGGAAGAAAAACTGTTTTTT. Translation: CASSQDWEEKLFF. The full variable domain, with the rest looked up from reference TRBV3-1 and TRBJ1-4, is DTAVSQTPKYLVTQMGNDKSIKCEQNLGHDTMYWYKQDSKKFLKIMFSYNNKELIINETVPNRFSPKSPDKAHLNLHINSLELGDSAVYFCASSQDWEEKLFFGSGTQLSVL.

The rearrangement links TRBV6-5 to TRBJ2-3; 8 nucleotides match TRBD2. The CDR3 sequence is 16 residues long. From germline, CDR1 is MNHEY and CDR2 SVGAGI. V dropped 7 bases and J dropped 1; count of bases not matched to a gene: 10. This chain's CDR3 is CASTRGGGSGTDTQYF. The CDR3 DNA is TGTGCCAGCACTAGGGGCGGGGGGTCGGGCACAGATACGCAGTATTTT.

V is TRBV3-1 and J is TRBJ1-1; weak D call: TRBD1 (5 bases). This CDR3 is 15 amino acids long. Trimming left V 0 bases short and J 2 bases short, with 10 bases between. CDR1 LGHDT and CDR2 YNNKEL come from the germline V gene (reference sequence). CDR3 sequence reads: CASSQDPGINTEAFF. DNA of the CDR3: TGTGCCAGCAGCCAAGATCCAGGGATTAACACTGAAGCTTTCTTT.

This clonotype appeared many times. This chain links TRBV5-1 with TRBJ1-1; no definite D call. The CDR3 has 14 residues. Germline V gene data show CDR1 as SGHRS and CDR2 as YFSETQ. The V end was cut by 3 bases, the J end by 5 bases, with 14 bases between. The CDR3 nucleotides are TGCGCCAGCAGCTCCGGAGGTGGTGGGACTGAAGCTTTCTTT. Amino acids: CASSSGGGGTEAFF.

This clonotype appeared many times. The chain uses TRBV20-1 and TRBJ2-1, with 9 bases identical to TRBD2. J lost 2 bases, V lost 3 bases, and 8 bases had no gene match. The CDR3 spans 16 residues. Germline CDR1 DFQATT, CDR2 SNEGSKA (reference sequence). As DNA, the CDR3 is TGCAGTGCTAGGGAGAGCGGGAGGACTACCTACAATGAGCAGTTCTTC. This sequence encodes CSARESGRTTYNEQFF.

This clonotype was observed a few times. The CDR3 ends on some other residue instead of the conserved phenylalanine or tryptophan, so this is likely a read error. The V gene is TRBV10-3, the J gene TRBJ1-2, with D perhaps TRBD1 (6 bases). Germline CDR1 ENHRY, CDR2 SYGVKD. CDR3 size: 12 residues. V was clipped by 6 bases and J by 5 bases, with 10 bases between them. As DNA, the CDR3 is TGTGCCATCAGGGGGGCGTCATATGGCTACACCTAC. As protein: CAIRGASYGYTY.

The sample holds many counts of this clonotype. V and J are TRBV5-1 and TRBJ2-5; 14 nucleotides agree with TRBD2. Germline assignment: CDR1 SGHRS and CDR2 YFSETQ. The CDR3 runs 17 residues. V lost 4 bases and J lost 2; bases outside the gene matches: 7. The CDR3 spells CASSIGLAGGIQETQYF. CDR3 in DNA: TGCGCCAGCAGCATCGGACTAGCGGGGGGCATACAAGAGACCCAGTACTTC.

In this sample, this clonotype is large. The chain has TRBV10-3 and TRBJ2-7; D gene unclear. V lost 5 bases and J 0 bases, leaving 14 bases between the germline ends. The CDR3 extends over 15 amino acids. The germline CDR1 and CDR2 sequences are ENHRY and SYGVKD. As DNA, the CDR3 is TGTGCCATCAGTTCCCGAGCCCGTAGCTCCTACGAGCAGTACTTC. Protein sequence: CAISSRARSSYEQYF.

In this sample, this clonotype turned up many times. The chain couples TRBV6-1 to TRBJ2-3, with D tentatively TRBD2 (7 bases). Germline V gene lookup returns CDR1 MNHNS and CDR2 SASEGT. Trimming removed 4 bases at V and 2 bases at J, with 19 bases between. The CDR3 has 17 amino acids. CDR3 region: CASSADYVGGLTDTQYF. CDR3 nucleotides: TGTGCCAGCAGTGCTGACTACGTGGGGGGGCTCACAGATACGCAGTATTTT.

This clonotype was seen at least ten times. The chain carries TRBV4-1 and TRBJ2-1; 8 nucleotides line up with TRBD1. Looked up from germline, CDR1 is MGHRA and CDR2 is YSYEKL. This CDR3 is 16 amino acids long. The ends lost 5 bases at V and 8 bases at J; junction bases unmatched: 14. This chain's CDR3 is CASSSTYRQGMDEQFF. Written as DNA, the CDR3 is TGCGCCAGCAGCTCTACATACAGACAGGGGATGGATGAGCAGTTCTTC.

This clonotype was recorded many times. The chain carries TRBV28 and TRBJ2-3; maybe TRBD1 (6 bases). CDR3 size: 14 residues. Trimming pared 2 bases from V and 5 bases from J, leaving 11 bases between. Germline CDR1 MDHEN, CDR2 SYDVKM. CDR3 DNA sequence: TGTGCCAGCAGTTTAGGGCAGGGGCTAGATACGCAGTATTTT. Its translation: CASSLGQGLDTQYF. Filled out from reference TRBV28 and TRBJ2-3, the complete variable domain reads DVKVTQSSRYLVKRTGEKVFLECVQDMDHENMFWYRQDPGLGLRLIYFSYDVKMKEKGDIPEGYSVSREKKERFSLILESASTNQTSMYLCASSLGQGLDTQYFGPGTRLTVL.

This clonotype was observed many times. DNA for the CDR3: TGTGCCAGCAGCCAAGGGCAGTCCACAGATACGCAGTATTTT. It encodes CASSQGQSTDTQYF. The chain joins TRBV4-2 to TRBJ2-3; D is ambiguous. The germline V gene encodes CDR1 LGHNA and CDR2 YNFKEQ. The CDR3 has 14 residues. Trimming shortened V by 1 base and J by 2 bases, and 7 bases separated the two germline ends.

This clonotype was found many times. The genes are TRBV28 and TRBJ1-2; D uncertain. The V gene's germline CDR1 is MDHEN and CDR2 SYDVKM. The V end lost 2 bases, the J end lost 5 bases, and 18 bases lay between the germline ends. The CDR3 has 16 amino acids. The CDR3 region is CASSLAWAGERYGYTF. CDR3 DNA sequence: TGTGCCAGCAGTTTAGCCTGGGCCGGGGAGCGGTATGGCTACACCTTC.

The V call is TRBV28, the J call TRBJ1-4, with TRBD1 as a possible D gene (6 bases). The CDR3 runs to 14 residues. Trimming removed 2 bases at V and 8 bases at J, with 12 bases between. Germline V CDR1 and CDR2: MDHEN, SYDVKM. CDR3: CASSLGGHGEKLFF. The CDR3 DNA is TGTGCCAGCAGTTTAGGGGGCCATGGGGAAAAACTGTTTTTT.

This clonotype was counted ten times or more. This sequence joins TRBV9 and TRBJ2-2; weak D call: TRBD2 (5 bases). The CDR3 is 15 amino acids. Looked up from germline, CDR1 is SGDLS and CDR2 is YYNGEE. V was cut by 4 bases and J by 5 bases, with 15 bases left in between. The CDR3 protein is CASSPAGDATGELFF. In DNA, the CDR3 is TGTGCCAGCAGCCCCGCGGGCGATGCGACCGGGGAGCTGTTTTTT.

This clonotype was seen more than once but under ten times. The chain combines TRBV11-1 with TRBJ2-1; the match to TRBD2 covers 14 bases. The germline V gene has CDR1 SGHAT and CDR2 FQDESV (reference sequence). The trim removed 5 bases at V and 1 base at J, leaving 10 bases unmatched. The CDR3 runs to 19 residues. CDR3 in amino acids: CASSARGTSGGLSYNEQFF. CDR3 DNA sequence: TGTGCCAGCAGCGCCCGAGGGACTAGCGGGGGTCTTTCCTACAATGAGCAGTTCTTC.

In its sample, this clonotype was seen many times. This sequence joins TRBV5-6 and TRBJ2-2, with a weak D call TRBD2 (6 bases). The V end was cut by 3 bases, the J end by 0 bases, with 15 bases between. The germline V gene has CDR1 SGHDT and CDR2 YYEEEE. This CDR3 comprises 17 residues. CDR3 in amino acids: CASSSFPGEANTGELFF. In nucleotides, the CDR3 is TGTGCCAGCAGCTCCTTTCCGGGGGAAGCGAACACCGGGGAGCTGTTTTTT.

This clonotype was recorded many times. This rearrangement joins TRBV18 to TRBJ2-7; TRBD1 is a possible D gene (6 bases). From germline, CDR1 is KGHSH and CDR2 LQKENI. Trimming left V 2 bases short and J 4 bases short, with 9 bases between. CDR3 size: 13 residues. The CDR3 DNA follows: TGTGCCAGCTCACCAGGGGGCAGTTACGAGCAGTACTTC. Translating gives CASSPGGSYEQYF.

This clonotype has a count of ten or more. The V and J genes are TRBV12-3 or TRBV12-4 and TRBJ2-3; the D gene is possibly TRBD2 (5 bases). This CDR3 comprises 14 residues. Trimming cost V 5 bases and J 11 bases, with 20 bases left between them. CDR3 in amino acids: CASSPPLEAWVQYF. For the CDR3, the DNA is TGTGCCAGCAGTCCCCCCCTGGAGGCTTGGGTGCAGTATTTT.

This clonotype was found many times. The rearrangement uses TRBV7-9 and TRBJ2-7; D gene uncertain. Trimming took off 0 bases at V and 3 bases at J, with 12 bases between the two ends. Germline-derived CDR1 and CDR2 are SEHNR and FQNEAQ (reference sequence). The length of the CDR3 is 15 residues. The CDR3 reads CASSLAQTPLYEQYF. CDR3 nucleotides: TGTGCCAGCAGCTTAGCCCAGACCCCCCTCTACGAGCAGTACTTC.

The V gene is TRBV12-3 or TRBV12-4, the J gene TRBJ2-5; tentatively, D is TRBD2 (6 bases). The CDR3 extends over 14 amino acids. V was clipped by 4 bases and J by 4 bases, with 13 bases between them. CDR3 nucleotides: TGTGCCAGCAGTTCGCGGGGAGTGGGAGAGACCCAGTACTTC. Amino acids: CASSSRGVGETQYF.

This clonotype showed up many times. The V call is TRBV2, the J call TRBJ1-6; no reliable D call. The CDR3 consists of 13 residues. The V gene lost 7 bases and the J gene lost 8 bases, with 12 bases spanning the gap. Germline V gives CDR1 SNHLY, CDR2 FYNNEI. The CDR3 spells CASNRVGYSPLHF. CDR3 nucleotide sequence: TGTGCCAGCAACAGAGTCGGCTATTCACCCCTCCACTTT.

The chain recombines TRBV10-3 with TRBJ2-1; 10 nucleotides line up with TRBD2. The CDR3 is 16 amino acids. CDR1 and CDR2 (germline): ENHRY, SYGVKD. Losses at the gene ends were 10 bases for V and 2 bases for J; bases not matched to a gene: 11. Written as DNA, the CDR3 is TGTGCCACCTACAAGGAGCGGGGGGGTACCTACAATGAGCAGTTCTTC. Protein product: CATYKERGGTYNEQFF.

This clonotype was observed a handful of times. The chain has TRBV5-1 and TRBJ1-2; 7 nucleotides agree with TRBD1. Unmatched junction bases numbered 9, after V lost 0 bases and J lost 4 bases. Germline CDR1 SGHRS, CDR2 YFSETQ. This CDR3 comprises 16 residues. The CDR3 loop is CASSLDSGGTAYGYTF. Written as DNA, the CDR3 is TGCGCCAGCAGCTTGGACTCGGGGGGGACAGCCTATGGCTACACCTTC.

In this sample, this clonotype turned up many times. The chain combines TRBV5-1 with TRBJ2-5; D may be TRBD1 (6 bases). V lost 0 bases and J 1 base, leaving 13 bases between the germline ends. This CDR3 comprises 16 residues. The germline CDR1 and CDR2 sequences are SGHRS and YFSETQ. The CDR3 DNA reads TGCGCCAGCAGCTTGGCCCGACAGGCAATCCAAGAGACCCAGTACTTC. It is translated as CASSLARQAIQETQYF.

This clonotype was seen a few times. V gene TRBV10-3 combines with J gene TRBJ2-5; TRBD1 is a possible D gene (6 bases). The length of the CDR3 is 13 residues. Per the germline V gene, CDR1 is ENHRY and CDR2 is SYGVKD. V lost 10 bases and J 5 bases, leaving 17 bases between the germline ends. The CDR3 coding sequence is TGTGCCACCCACCCAGGCCAGGGGGAGACCCAGTACTTC. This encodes CATHPGQGETQYF.